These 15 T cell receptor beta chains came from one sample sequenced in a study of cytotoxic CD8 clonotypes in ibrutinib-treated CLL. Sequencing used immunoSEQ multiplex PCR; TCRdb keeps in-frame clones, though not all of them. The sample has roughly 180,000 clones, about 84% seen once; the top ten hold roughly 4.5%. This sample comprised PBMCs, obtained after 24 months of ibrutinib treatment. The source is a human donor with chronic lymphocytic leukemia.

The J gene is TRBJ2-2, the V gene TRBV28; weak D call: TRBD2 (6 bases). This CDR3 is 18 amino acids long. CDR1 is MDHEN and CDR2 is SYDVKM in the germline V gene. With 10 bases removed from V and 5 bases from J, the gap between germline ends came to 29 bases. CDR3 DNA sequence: TGTGCCATCAATTCCAGCGGCCGGCCGGAGGGAAGGACCGGGGAGCTGTTTTTT. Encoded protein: CAINSSGRPEGRTGELFF.

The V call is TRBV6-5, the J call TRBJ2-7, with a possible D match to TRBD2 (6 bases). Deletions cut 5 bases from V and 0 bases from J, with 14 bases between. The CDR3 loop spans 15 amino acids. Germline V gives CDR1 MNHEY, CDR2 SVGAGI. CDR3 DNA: TGTGCCAGCAGTGGCGGGACTGGGGGCTCCTACGAGCAGTACTTC. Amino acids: CASSGGTGGSYEQYF.

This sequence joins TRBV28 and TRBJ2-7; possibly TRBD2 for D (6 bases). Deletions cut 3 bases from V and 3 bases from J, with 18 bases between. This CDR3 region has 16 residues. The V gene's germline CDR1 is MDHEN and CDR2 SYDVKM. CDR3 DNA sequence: TGTGCCAGCAGTTTCCACCTGGGACTGCTAAGCTACGAGCAGTACTTC. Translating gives CASSFHLGLLSYEQYF.

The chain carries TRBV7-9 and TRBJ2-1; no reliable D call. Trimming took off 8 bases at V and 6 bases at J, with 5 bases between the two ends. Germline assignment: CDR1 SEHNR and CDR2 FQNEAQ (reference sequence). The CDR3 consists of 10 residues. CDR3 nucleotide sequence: TGTGCCAGCGAGTTCAATGAGCAGTTCTTC. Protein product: CASEFNEQFF. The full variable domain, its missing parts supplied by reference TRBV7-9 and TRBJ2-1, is DTGVSQNPRHKITKRGQNVTFRCDPISEHNRLYWYRQTLGQGPEFLTYFQNEAQLEKSRLLSDRFSAERPKGSFSTLEIQRTEQGDSAMYLCASEFNEQFFGPGTRLTVL.

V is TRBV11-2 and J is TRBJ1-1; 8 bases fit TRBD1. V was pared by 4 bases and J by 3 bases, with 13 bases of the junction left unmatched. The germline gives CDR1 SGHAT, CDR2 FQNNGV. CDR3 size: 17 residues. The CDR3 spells CASSSVEVLGQDTEAFF. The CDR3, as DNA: TGTGCCAGCAGCTCAGTTGAGGTCCTGGGACAGGACACTGAAGCTTTCTTT.

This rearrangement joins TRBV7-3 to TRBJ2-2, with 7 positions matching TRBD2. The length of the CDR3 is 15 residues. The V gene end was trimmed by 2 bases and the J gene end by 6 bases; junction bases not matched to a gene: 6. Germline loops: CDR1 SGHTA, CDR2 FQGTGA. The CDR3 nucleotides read TGTGCCAGCAGCTTATCGGCGGGAGCGGCCGGGGAGCTGTTTTTT. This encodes CASSLSAGAAGELFF.

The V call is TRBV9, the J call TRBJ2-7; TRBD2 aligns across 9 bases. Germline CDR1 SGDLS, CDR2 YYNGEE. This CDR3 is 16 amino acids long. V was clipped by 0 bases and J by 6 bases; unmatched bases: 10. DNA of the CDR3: TGTGCCAGCAGCGTAGGAGGGCGGGAGGGCCCCGGCGAGCAGTACTTC. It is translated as CASSVGGREGPGEQYF.

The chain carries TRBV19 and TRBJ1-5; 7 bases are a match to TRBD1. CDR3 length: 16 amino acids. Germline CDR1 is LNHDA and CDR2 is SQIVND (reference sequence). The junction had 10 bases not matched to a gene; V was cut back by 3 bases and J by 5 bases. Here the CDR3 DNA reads TGTGCCAGTAGTATTAGGGACAGACGAACGGATCAGCCCCAGCATTTT. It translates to CASSIRDRRTDQPQHF.

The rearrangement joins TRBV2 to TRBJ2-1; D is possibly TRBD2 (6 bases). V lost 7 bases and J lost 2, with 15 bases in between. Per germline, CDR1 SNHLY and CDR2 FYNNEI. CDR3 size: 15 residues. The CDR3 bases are TGTGCCAGCAAAGAATACCGGGAGACCTACAATGAGCAGTTCTTC. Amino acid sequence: CASKEYRETYNEQFF.

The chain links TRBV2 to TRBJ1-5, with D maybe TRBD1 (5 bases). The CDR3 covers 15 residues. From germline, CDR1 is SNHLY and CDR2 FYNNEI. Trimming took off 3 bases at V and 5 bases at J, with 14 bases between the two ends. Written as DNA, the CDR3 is TGTGCCAGCAGTGAGGGGCAGGGATTGCATCAGCCCCAGCATTTT. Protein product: CASSEGQGLHQPQHF.

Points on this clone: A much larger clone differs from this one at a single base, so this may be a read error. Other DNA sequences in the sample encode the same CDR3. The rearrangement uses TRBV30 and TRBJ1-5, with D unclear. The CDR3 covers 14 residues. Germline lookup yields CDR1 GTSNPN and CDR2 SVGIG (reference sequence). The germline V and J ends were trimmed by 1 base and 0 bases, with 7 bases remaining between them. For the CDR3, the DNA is TGTGCCTGGAGTGGGGGTTATAGCAATCAGCCCCAGCATTTT. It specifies CAWSGGYSNQPQHF.

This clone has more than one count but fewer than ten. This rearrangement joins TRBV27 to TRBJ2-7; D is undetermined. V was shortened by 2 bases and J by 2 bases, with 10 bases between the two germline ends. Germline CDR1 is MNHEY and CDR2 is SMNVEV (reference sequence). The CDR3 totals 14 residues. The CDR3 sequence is CASSLVWTAYEQYF. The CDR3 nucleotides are TGTGCCAGCAGTTTAGTTTGGACGGCCTACGAGCAGTACTTC.

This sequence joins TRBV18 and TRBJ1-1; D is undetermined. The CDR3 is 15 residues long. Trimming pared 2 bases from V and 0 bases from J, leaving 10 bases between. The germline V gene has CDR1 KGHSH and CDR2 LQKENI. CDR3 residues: CASSPTQTLNTEAFF. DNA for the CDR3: TGTGCCAGCTCACCAACACAGACCTTGAACACTGAAGCTTTCTTT.

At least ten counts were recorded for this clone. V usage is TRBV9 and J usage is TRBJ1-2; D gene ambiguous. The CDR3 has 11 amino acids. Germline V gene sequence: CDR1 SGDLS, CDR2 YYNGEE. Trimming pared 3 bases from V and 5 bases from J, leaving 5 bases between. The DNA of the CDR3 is TGTGCCAGCAGCGAAGGGTATGGCTACACCTTC. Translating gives CASSEGYGYTF.

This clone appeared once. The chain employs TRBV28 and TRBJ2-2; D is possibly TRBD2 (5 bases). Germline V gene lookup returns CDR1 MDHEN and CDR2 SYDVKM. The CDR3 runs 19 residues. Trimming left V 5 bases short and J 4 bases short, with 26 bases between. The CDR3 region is CASSLYQPRPSQGTGELFF. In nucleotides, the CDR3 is TGTGCCAGCAGTCTATACCAACCCCGGCCTAGCCAAGGCACCGGGGAGCTGTTTTTT.